Following are 17 T cell receptor beta chains from one sample sequenced in a study of shared clonotypes between healthy human individuals. Measured with immunoSEQ multiplex PCR; TCRdb has only the in-frame clones, and not every one. The table lists about 530,000 clones, almost 97% of them singletons. The sequencing sample was made of naive CD4+ T cells sorted from blood. Subset: CD45RA+ positively selected. The receptors shown here come from a woman aged 25 to 39 in good health.

This sequence joins TRBV4-2 and TRBJ2-2, with D hard to call. Germline V gene data show CDR1 as LGHNA and CDR2 as YNFKEQ. The ends were cut back, 5 bases at V and 6 bases at J, with 13 bases in the middle. The CDR3 is 14 residues long. DNA for the CDR3: TGTGCCAGCAGCTTGGAAGCTAGGGCCGGGGAGCTGTTTTTT. It encodes CASSLEARAGELFF.

This CDR3 is CASSPLYDGSSYSYNEQFF. The DNA for the CDR3 is TGCGCCAGCAGCCCCCTCTATGACGGGAGTTCCTACTCCTACAATGAGCAGTTCTTC. The rearrangement links TRBV4-1 to TRBJ2-1; D might be TRBD2 (6 bases). Germline CDR1 is MGHRA and CDR2 is YSYEKL. The V end was cut by 4 bases, the J end by 0 bases, with 22 bases between. This CDR3 has 19 residues.

V gene TRBV5-1 combines with J gene TRBJ1-1; no reliable D call. The V end was cut by 0 bases, the J end by 4 bases, with 10 bases between. Per the germline V gene, CDR1 is SGHRS and CDR2 is YFSETQ. The CDR3 sequence is 14 residues long. The CDR3 protein is CASSLAGTPTEAFF. CDR3 nucleotides: TGCGCCAGCAGCTTGGCCGGAACCCCCACTGAAGCTTTCTTT. Filled out from reference TRBV5-1 and TRBJ1-1, the complete variable domain reads KAGVTQTPRYLIKTRGQQVTLSCSPISGHRSVSWYQQTPGQGLQFLFEYFSETQRNKGNFPGRFSGRQFSNSRSEMNVSTLELGDSALYLCASSLAGTPTEAFFGQGTRLTVV.

The chain couples TRBV29-1 to TRBJ1-1; the D gene is possibly TRBD1 (5 bases). The CDR3 totals 13 residues. Trimming removed 1 base from V and 0 bases from J, with 6 bases in between. Per the germline V gene, CDR1 is SQVTM and CDR2 is ANQGSEA. The CDR3 reads CSVEVGVNTEAFF. In DNA form, the CDR3 reads TGCAGCGTTGAAGTAGGGGTGAACACTGAAGCTTTCTTT.

The chain couples TRBV28 to TRBJ2-7; D could derive from TRBD1 or TRBD2 (6 bases each). CDR1 and CDR2 (germline): MDHEN, SYDVKM. There are 12 residues in the CDR3. V lost 7 bases and J lost 2, with 9 bases in between. Here the CDR3 reads CASMEGAYEQYF. CDR3 nucleotides: TGTGCCAGCATGGAGGGGGCCTACGAGCAGTACTTC.

This sequence joins TRBV10-2 and TRBJ1-1; TRBD1 is a possible D gene (6 bases). Trimming took 7 bases from V and 1 from J, leaving 7 bases between them. Germline CDR1 WSHSY, CDR2 SAAADI. This CDR3 has 12 residues. The chain's CDR3 is CASKTGNTEAFF. Here the CDR3 DNA reads TGCGCCAGCAAGACAGGGAACACTGAAGCTTTCTTT.

The rearrangement uses TRBV6-1 and TRBJ2-7; tentative D call: TRBD1 (6 bases). Germline-derived CDR1 and CDR2 are MNHNS and SASEGT. Trimming removed 6 bases at V and 3 bases at J, with 9 bases between. There are 12 residues in the CDR3. CDR3: CASRTDSYEQYF. CDR3 nucleotide sequence: TGTGCCAGCAGGACGGACAGCTACGAGCAGTACTTC.

The rearrangement joins TRBV7-6 to TRBJ2-3, with TRBD1 identical over 9 bases. Germline V lookup: CDR1 SGHVS, CDR2 FNYEAQ. The CDR3 extends over 16 amino acids. V trimming: 5 bases; J trimming: 4 bases; junction bases outside the gene matches: 10. CDR3 DNA sequence: TGTGCCAGCAGCCACCCCGGGACAGGGCTGGCAGATACGCAGTATTTT. Translation gives CASSHPGTGLADTQYF. Looking up the rest from reference TRBV7-6 and TRBJ2-3 gives the full variable domain: GAGVSQSPRYKVTKRGQDVALRCDPISGHVSLYWYRQALGQGPEFLTYFNYEAQQDKSGLPNDRFSAERPEGSISTLTIQRTEQRDSAMYRCASSHPGTGLADTQYFGPGTRLTVL.

The V and J genes are TRBV11-2 and TRBJ2-5, with D uncertain. With 2 bases removed from V and 2 bases from J, the gap between germline ends came to 15 bases. The CDR3 extends over 16 amino acids. From germline, CDR1 is SGHAT and CDR2 FQNNGV. CDR3 sequence (DNA): TGTGCCAGCAGCTTATTGGGCGGTCGTTTGCAAGAGACCCAGTACTTC. This gives the protein CASSLLGGRLQETQYF.

V usage is TRBV28 and J usage is TRBJ2-5; 9 bases align to TRBD1. V was pared by 4 bases and J by 9 bases, with 6 bases of the junction left unmatched. CDR3 length: 13 residues. The germline CDR1 and CDR2 sequences are MDHEN and SYDVKM. CDR3 sequence reads: CASSYRGRDPQYF. The CDR3 DNA is TGTGCCAGCAGTTACAGGGGGCGAGATCCCCAGTACTTC. The full variable domain, with the rest looked up from reference TRBV28 and TRBJ2-5, is DVKVTQSSRYLVKRTGEKVFLECVQDMDHENMFWYRQDPGLGLRLIYFSYDVKMKEKGDIPEGYSVSREKKERFSLILESASTNQTSMYLCASSYRGRDPQYFGPGTRLLVL.

The chain is built from TRBV28 and TRBJ2-7; 7 bases map to TRBD2. Germline CDR1 and CDR2: MDHEN and SYDVKM. The CDR3 length is 14 residues. Losses at the gene ends were 2 bases for V and 6 bases for J; bases not matched to a gene: 7. CDR3 loop: CASSLPHSGGEQYF. The DNA for the CDR3 is TGTGCCAGCAGTTTACCCCACTCGGGGGGCGAGCAGTACTTC.

This clone was observed a single time. This sequence joins TRBV27 and TRBJ1-4; a possible D gene is TRBD1 (5 bases). The CDR3 covers 16 residues. Trimming stripped 5 bases from V and 3 bases from J, with 16 bases between. Germline CDR1 and CDR2: MNHEY and SMNVEV (reference sequence). The CDR3 DNA follows: TGTGCCAGCAGTCTGGCGGGACTCCCCGCTAATGAAAAACTGTTTTTT. Translating gives CASSLAGLPANEKLFF.

The CDR3, as DNA: TGCAGTAGCCCCAAGGGAGATACGCAGTATTTT. It codes for CSSPKGDTQYF. The V and J genes are TRBV20-1 and TRBJ2-3; D not resolved. V gave up 8 bases and J gave up 5 bases, with 11 bases separating them. The germline V gene encodes CDR1 DFQATT and CDR2 SNEGSKA (reference sequence). This CDR3 spans 11 amino acids.

This sequence joins TRBV27 and TRBJ2-1; the D gene is possibly TRBD2 (5 bases). The germline CDR1 and CDR2 sequences are MNHEY and SMNVEV (reference sequence). The CDR3 totals 14 residues. The ends were cut back, 5 bases at V and 4 bases at J, with 12 bases in the middle. Written as DNA, the CDR3 is TGTGCCAGCAGTCTCCGGACTCATTACAATGAGCAGTTCTTC. It is translated as CASSLRTHYNEQFF.

As concerns this clone: This same CDR3 is encoded by further DNA sequences in the sample. This chain uses TRBV18 with TRBJ2-5; no clear D gene. The CDR3 is 11 amino acids. Trimming pared 5 bases from V and 1 base from J, leaving 2 bases between. Germline lookup yields CDR1 KGHSH and CDR2 LQKENI. The CDR3 DNA is TGTGCCAGCTCATCCCAAGAGACCCAGTACTTC. This gives the protein CASSSQETQYF.

A single count supports this clone. This rearrangement joins TRBV4-1 to TRBJ1-2; TRBD1 aligns across 9 bases. This CDR3 is 17 amino acids long. Germline-derived CDR1 and CDR2 are MGHRA and YSYEKL. Trimming cost V 5 bases and J 3 bases; bases outside gene matches: 13. The CDR3 nucleotides are TGCGCCAGCAGCTCTAGGATTTCGGGACAGGGACACTATGGCTACACCTTC. It yields the protein CASSSRISGQGHYGYTF.

Only one count was recorded for this clone. The chain couples TRBV18 to TRBJ2-5; 10 nucleotides agree with TRBD2. The germline V gene encodes CDR1 KGHSH and CDR2 LQKENI. This CDR3 region has 17 residues. Trimming took 3 bases from V and 1 from J; bases not matched to a gene: 8. The DNA of the CDR3 is TGTGCCAGCTCACCCTTAGCTAGCGGGGGACTCCAAGAGACCCAGTACTTC. Amino acids: CASSPLASGGLQETQYF.